The present TCR beta chain was sequenced within a study of response to subunit inactivated influenza vaccine. CDR3 length equals 14 residues. In germline, CDR1 is SGHKS, CDR2 YYEKEE (reference sequence). V lost 0 bases and J lost 7, with 11 bases in between. TCRdb called the RT-PCR reads again in MiXCR, with one record for every CDR3 protein. The sample contains around 480,000 distinct CDR3 sequences, 16% of which appear only once. Whole-study results and caveats: Researchers suggested that each seasonal influenza vaccination recruits few new T cells.

To note about this clonotype: What it recognizes is unknown.

This TCR derives from a man aged 45-69 years who received an inactivated influenza vaccine. The sequencing used CD4+ T cells sorted from PBMCs, collected roughly 24 months after vaccination. The chain couples TRBV5-5 to TRBJ2-1; D gene uncertain. The CDR3: CASSLGHRGNEQFF. For the CDR3, the DNA is TGTGCCAGCAGCTTGGGGCACCGAGGTAATGAGCAGTTCTTC.